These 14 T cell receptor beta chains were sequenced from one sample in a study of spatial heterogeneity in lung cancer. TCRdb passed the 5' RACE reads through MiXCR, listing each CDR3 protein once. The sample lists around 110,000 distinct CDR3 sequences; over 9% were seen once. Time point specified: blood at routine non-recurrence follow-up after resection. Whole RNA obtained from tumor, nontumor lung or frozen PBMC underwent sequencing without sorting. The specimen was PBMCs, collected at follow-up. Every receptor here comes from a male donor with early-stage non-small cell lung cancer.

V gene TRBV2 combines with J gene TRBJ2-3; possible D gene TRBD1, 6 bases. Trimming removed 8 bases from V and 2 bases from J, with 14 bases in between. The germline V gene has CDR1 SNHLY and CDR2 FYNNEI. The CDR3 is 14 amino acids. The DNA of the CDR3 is TGTGCCAGCGAGGGGGTCGGGTACACAGATACGCAGTATTTT. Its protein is CASEGVGYTDTQYF. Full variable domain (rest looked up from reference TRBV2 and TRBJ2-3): EPEVTQTPSHQVTQMGQEVILRCVPISNHLYFYWYRQILGQKVEFLVSFYNNEISEKSEIFDDQFSVERPDGSNFTLKIRSTKLEDSAMYFCASEGVGYTDTQYFGPGTRLTVL.

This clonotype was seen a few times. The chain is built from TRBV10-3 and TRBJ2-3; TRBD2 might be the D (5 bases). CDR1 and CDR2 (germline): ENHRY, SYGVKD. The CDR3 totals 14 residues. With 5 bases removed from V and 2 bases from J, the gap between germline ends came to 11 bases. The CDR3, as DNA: TGTGCCATCAGTCCTCGGGGAGACACAGATACGCAGTATTTT. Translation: CAISPRGDTDTQYF.

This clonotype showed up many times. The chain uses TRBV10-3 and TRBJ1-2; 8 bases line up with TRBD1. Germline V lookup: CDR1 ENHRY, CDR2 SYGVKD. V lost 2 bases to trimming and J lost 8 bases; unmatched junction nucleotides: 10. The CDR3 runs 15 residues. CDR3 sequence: CAISESQGAIYGYTF. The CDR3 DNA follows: TGTGCCATCAGTGAGAGCCAGGGGGCGATCTACGGCTACACCTTC.

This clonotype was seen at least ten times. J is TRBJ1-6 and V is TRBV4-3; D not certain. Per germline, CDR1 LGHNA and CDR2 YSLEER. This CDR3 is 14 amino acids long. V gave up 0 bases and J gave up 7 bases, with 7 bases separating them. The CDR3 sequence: CASSQDGSNSPLHF. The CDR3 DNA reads TGCGCCAGCAGCCAAGATGGCAGCAATTCACCCCTCCACTTT.

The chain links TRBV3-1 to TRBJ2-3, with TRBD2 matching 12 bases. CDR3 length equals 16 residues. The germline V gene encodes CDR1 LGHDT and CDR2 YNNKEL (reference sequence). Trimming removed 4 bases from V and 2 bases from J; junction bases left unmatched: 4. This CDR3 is CASSPLAGGSTDTQYF. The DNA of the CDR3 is TGTGCCAGCAGCCCACTAGCGGGGGGTTCCACAGATACGCAGTATTTT.

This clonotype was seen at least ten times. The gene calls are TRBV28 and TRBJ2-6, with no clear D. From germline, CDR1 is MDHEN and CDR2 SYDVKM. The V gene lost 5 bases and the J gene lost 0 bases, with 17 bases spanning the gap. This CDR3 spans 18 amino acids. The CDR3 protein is CASSLPRPTYSGANVLTF. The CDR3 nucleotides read TGTGCCAGCAGTCTCCCTCGCCCGACTTACTCTGGGGCCAACGTCCTGACTTTC.

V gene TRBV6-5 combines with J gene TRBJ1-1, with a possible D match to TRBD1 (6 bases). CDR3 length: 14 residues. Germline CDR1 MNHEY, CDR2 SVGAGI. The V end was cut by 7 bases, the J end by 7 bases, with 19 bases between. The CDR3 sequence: CASTLGGGLDEAFF. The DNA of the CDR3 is TGTGCCAGCACCCTAGGGGGGGGCTTGGATGAAGCTTTCTTT.

This CDR3 is CSAETSAGYYEQYF. Written as DNA, the CDR3 is TGCAGTGCTGAGACTAGCGCAGGCTACTACGAGCAGTACTTC. The chain joins TRBV20-1 to TRBJ2-7; 8 bases agree with TRBD2. The V and J ends lost 5 bases and 3 bases, in that order; junction bases with no gene match: 9. This CDR3 is built from 14 residues. The germline V gene encodes CDR1 DFQATT and CDR2 SNEGSKA (reference sequence).

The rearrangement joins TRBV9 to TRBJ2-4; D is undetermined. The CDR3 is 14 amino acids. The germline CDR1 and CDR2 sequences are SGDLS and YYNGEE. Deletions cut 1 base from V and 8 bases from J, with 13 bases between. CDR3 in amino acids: CASSVSGSWDIQYF. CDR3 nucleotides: TGTGCCAGCAGCGTATCCGGCTCTTGGGACATTCAGTACTTC.

The CDR3 loop is CASSEGGQLIEAFF. CDR3 nucleotides: TGTGCCAGCAGTGAAGGGGGACAACTCATAGAAGCTTTCTTT. The V call is TRBV6-1, the J call TRBJ1-1; possibly TRBD1 for D (6 bases). The length of the CDR3 is 14 residues. The germline gives CDR1 MNHNS, CDR2 SASEGT. Deletions cut 1 base from V and 8 bases from J, with 14 bases between.

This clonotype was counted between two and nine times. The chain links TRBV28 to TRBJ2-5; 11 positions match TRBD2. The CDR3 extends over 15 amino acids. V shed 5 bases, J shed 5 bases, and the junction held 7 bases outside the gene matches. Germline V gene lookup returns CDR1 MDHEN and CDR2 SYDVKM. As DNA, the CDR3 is TGTGCCAGCAGTCAACTAGCGGGGGTGGACGAGACCCAGTACTTC. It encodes CASSQLAGVDETQYF.

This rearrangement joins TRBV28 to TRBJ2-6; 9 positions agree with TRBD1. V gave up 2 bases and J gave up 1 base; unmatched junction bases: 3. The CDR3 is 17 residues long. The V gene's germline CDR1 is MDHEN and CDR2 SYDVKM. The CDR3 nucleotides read TGTGCCAGCAGTTTAGGGACAGGGACATCTGGGGCCAACGTCCTGACTTTC. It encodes CASSLGTGTSGANVLTF.

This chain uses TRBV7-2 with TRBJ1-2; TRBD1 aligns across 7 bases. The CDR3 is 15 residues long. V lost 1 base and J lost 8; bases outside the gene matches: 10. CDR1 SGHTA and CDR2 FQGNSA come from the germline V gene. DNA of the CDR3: TGTGCCAGCAGCTTAGACCGGGACAGCCCCTTCGGCTACACCTTC. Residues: CASSLDRDSPFGYTF. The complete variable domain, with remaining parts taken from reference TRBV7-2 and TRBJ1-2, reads GAGVSQSPSNKVTEKGKDVELRCDPISGHTALYWYRQSLGQGLEFLIYFQGNSAPDKSGLPSDRFSAERTGGSVSTLTIQRTQQEDSAVYLCASSLDRDSPFGYTFGSGTRLTVV.

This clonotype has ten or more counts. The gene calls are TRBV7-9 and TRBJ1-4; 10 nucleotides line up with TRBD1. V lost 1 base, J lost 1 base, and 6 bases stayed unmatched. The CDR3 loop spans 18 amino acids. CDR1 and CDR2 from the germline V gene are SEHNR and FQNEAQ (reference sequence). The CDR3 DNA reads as TGTGCCAGCAGCTTAGAACGACAGGGGGCAGGAACTAATGAAAAACTGTTTTTT. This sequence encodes CASSLERQGAGTNEKLFF.